Detailed here is one TCR beta chain. Antigen: not known. Trimming removed 2 bases from V and 2 bases from J, with 6 bases in between. The CDR3 covers 13 residues. The V gene's germline CDR1 is SGHTA and CDR2 FQGTGA. Noted treatment: roughly 10-day PBMC culture with coronavirus spike peptide pools or control peptides (ViraFEST assay). The Oncomine TCR Beta short-read assay was applied to DNA of cultured CD4+ T cells. From the PCR reads, TCRdb called clonotypes with MiXCR, one entry per CDR3 protein. The repertoire holds about 22,000 distinct CDR3 sequences, with approximately 29% as singletons. The data were taken from a study of vaccination and CD4 T cells after COVID-19. Study details: Overlapping spike peptides of SARS-CoV-2, HCoV-NL63, HCoV-OC43 and HCoV-229E stimulated the cells.

The clonotype was recovered from a human donor with COVID-19. The rearrangement joins TRBV7-3 to TRBJ1-1; no clear D. Source material: cultured CD4+ T cells from blood. The CDR3 coding sequence is TGTGCCAGCAGCTTAGGCCGAAACACTGAAGCTTTCTTT. Translated, it gives CASSLGRNTEAFF.